One T cell receptor (beta chain) is described in this entry. Its antigen is currently unknown. Each CD8+ T cell subset was flow-sorted in triplicate. Every sort contained 250,000 to 300,000 cells. A CD45RO-CCR7+CD27+CD95- phenotype identified naive CD8+ T cells. The TRB cDNA libraries were prepared by 5' RACE with UMI labels. After re-calling the 5' RACE reads, TCRdb lists one entry per CDR3 protein, DNA absent. The sample holds 100,000 to 150,000 distinct CDR3 sequences. This CDR3 comprises 15 residues. CDR1 and CDR2 from the germline V gene are SQVTM and ANQGSEA. This specimen comes from a study of CXCR3-negative and CXCR3-positive naive CD8 T cells. Study conclusions and caveats: Naive CXCR3-negative cells resembled naive CXCR3-positive cells in TRBV-TRBJ usage; memory cells differed. Diversity proved comparably high across both naive subsets and much lower in memory CD8+ cells.

This clonotype originated in a human donor in good health. Some clones in this sample may be carry-over from other donors' samples. Sequencing was carried out using naive CXCR3- CD8+ T cells from blood. Subset indicated: CD45RO-CCR7+CD27+CD95- naive CD8+ T cells lacking CXCR3 (TNR3-). The chain joins TRBV29-1 to TRBJ1-2; checking the TCRdb D call of TRBD1 is not possible without DNA. The chain's CDR3 is CSALRTVDTNYGYTF. The variable domain in full, with the rest retrieved from reference TRBV29-1 and TRBJ1-2, is SAVISQKPSRDICQRGTSLTIQCQVDSQVTMMFWYRQQPGQSLTLIATANQGSEATYESGFVIDKFPISRPNLTFSTLTVSNMSPEDSSIYLCSALRTVDTNYGYTFGSGTRLTVV.